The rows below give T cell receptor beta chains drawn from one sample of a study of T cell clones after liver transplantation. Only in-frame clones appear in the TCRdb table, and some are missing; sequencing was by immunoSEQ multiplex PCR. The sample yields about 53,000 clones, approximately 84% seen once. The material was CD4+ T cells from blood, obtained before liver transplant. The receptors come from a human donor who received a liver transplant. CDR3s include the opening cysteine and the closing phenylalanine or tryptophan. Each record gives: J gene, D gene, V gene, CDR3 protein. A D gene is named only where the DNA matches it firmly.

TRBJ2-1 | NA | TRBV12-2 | CASPIGGGAGGSNEQFF
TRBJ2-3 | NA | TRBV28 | CASSLRRDTQYF
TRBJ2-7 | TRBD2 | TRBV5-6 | CASSLTSGSREQYF
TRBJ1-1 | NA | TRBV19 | CASSPDWGAGTEAFF
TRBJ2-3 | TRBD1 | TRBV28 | CASRIAGTGGIDTQYF
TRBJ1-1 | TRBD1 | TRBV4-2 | CASSQTDRGNTEAFF
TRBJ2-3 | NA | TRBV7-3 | CASSGNTDTQYF
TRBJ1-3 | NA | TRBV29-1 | CSVGGSGSNSGNTIYF
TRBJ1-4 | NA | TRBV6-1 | CASQRAFNEKLFF
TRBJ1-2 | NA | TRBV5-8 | CASSPYRGVGDGYTF
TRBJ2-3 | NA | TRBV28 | CASGQPTDTQYF
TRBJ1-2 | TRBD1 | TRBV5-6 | CASTKGTGAYGYTF
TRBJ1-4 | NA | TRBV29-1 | CSVRGTDEKLFF
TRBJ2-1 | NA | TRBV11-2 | CASSLGGGGEQFF
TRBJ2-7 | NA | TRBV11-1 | CASSHAGGLSYEQYF
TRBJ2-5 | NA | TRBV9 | CASSVGLAEETQYF
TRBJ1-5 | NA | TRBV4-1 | CASSRDRTWGQPQHF
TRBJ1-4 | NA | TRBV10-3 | CAIARRVDEKLFF
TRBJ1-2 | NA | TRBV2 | CASIKTEGAYGYTF
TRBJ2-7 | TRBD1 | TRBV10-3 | CAIRDRASYEQYF
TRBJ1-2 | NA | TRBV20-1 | CGARGNYGYTF
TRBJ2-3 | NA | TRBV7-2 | CASSKPTGPGLNTQYF
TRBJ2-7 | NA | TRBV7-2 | CASSFSQSSYEQYF
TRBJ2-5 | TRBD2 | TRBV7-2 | CASSSPTTGAGVGKTQYF
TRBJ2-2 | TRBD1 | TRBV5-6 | CASSLQGQANTGELFF
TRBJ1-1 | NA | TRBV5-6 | CASSSAGWGTEAFF
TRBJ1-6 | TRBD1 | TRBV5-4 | CASSLGVRDRNSPLHF
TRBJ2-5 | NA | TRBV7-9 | CASSLGGQETQYF
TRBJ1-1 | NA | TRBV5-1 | CASSSNTEAFF
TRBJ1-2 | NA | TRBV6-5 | CASSYSGGATLF
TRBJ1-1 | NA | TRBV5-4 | CASSWEGTEAFF
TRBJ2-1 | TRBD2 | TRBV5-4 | CASSPREGAYNEQFF
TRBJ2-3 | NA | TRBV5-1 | CASSLGLAADTQYF
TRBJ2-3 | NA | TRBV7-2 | CASSLAGNSMDTQYF
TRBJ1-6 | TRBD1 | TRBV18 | CASSISGQVSYNSPLHF
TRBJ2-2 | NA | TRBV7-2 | CASSLASMNTGELFF
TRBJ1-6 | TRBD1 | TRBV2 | CASDRLTGTDSPLHF
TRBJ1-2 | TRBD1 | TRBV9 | CASSVEAGQSLYGYTF
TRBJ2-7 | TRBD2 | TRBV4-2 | CASSQDDGGGEQYF
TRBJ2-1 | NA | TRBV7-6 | CASSHSPGGLEQFF
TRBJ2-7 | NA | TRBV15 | CATSARRASYEQYF
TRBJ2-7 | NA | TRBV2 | CASSGTETIDPYF
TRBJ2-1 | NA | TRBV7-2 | CASSLEWVKVYEQFF
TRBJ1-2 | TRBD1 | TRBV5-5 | CASSLSDRDGYTF
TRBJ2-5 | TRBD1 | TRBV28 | CASSLPDRASQGTQYF
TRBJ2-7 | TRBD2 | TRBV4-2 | CASSPRGQRGEYEQYF
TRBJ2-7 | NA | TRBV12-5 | CARGQSYEQYF
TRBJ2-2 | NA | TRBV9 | CASSVSGKDTGELFF
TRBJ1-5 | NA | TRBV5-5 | CASSLGGFGYQPQHF
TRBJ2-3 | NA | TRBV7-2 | CASRSEVADRTDTQYF
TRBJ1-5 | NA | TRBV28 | CASSPVGAYSNQPQHF
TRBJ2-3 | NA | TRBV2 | CASSDIIGASTDTQYF